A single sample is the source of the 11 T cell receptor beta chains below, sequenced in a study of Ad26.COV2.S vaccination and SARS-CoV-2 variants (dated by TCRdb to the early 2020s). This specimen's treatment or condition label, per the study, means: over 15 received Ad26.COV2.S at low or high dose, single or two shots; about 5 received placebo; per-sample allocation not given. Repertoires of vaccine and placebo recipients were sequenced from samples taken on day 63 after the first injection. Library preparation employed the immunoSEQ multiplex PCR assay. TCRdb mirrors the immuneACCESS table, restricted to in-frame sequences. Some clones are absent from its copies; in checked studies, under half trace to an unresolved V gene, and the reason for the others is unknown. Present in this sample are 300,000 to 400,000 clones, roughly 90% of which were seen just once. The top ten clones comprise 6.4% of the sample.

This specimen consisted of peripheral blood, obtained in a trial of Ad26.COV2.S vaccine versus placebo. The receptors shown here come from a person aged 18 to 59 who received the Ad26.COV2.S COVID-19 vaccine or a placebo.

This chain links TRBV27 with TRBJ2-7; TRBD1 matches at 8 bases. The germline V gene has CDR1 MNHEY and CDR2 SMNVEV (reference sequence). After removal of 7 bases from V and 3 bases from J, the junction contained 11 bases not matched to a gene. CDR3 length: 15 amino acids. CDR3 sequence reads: CASKRGGTGFYEQYF. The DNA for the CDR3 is TGTGCCAGCAAAAGAGGGGGGACAGGTTTCTACGAGCAGTACTTC.

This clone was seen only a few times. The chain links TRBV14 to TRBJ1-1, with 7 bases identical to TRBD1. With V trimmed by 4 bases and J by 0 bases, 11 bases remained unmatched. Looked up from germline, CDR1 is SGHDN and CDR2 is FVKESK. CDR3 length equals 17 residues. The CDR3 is CASSLRTGITLNTEAFF. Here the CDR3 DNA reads TGTGCCAGCAGCCTAAGGACAGGAATCACATTGAACACTGAAGCTTTCTTT. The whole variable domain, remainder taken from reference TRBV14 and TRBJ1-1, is EAGVTQFPSHSVIEKGQTVTLRCDPISGHDNLYWYRRVMGKEIKFLLHFVKESKQDESGMPNNRFLAERTGGTYSTLKVQPAELEDSGVYFCASSLRTGITLNTEAFFGQGTRLTVV.

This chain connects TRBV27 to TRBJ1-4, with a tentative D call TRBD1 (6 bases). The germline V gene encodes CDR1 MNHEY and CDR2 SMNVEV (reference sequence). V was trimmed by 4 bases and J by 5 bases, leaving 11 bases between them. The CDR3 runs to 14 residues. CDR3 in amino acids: CASSWQGPNEKLFF. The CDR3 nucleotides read TGTGCCAGCAGTTGGCAGGGGCCCAATGAAAAACTGTTTTTT. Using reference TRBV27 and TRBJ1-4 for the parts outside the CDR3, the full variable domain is EAQVTQNPRYLITVTGKKLTVTCSQNMNHEYMSWYRQDPGLGLRQIYYSMNVEVTDKGDVPEGYKVSRKEKRNFPLILESPSPNQTSLYFCASSWQGPNEKLFFGSGTQLSVL.

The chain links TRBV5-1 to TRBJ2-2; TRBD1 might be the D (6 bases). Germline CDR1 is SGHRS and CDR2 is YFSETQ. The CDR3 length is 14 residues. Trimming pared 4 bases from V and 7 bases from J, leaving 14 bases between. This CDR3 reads CASSPRGLVGELFF. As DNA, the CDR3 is TGCGCCAGCAGCCCCAGGGGTTTGGTCGGGGAGCTGTTTTTT.

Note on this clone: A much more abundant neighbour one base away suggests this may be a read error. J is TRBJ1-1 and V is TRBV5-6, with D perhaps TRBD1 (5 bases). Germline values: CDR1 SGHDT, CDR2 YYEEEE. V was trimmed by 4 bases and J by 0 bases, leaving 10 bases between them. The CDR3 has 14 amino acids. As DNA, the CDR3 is TGTGCCAGCAGCCCCCAGGGCATGAACACTGAAGCTTTCTTT. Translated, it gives CASSPQGMNTEAFF.

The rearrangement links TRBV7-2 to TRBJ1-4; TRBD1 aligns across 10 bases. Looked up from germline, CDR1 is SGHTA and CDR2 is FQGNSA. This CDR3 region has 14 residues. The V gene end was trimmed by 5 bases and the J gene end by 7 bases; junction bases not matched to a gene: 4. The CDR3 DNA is TGTGCCAGCAGCCTGGACAGGGGGATTGAAAAACTGTTTTTT. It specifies CASSLDRGIEKLFF.

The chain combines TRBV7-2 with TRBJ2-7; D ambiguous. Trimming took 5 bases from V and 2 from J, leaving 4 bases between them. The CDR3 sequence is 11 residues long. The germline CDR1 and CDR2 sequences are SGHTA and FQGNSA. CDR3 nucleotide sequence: TGTGCCAGCAGCCACGCCTACGAGCAGTACTTC. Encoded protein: CASSHAYEQYF. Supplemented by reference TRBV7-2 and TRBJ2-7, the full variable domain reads GAGVSQSPSNKVTEKGKDVELRCDPISGHTALYWYRQSLGQGLEFLIYFQGNSAPDKSGLPSDRFSAERTGGSVSTLTIQRTQQEDSAVYLCASSHAYEQYFGPGTRLTVT.

CDR3 sequence: CASSSGQIYGYTF. The CDR3 coding sequence is TGCGCCAGCAGCTCAGGACAGATCTATGGCTACACCTTC. V and J are TRBV5-1 and TRBJ1-2; D is perhaps TRBD1 (6 bases). V was cut by 3 bases and J by 4 bases, with 10 bases left in between. Germline V gene data show CDR1 as SGHRS and CDR2 as YFSETQ. The CDR3 runs to 13 residues.

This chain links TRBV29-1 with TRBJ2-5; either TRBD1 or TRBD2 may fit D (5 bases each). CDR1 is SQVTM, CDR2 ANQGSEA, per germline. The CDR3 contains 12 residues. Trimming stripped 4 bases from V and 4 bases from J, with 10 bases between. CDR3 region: CSVGDGAETQYF. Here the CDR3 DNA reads TGCAGCGTTGGGGACGGCGCAGAGACCCAGTACTTC. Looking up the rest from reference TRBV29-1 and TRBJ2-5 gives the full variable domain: SAVISQKPSRDICQRGTSLTIQCQVDSQVTMMFWYRQQPGQSLTLIATANQGSEATYESGFVIDKFPISRPNLTFSTLTVSNMSPEDSSIYLCSVGDGAETQYFGPGTRLLVL.

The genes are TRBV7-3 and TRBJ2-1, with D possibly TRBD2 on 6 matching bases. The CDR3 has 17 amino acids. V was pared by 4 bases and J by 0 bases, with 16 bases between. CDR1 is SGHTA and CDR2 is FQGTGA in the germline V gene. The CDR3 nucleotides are TGTGCCAGCAGCTCCCTTCCCTTAGCGGCCTCCTACAATGAGCAGTTCTTC. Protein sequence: CASSSLPLAASYNEQFF.

Here the CDR3 reads CASSPRLGDTQYF. The DNA of the CDR3 is TGTGCCAGCAGCCCTCGCCTAGGGGATACGCAGTATTTT. This sequence joins TRBV3-1 (or the pseudogene TRBV3-2) and TRBJ2-3, with D hard to call. The V gene's germline CDR1 is LGHDT and CDR2 YNNKEL (reference sequence). There are 13 residues in the CDR3. Trimming shortened V by 4 bases and J by 6 bases, and 11 bases separated the two germline ends.